Listed here are 20 T cell receptor beta chains from one sample, sequenced in a study of shared clonotypes between healthy human individuals. Clones were read by immunoSEQ multiplex PCR, and TCRdb kept only the in-frame ones, dropping some. The sample records nearly 1 million clones, around three quarters being singletons. Source material: memory CD4+ T cells sorted from blood. As to subset: CD45RA-negative fraction. All receptors derive from a man younger than 35 in good health.

This sequence joins TRBV6-5 and TRBJ1-4; possible D gene TRBD1, 5 bases. The V end was cut by 0 bases, the J end by 7 bases, with 12 bases between. This CDR3 has 15 residues. CDR1 and CDR2 from the germline V gene are MNHEY and SVGAGI. The CDR3 DNA follows: TGTGCCAGCAGTTACTCGAGCTCAGGGCGTGAAAAACTGTTTTTT. Encoded protein: CASSYSSSGREKLFF.

A note on this clone: This sample includes further DNA sequences coding for the same CDR3. This chain joins TRBV5-1 and TRBJ1-3, with D possibly TRBD1 on 5 matching bases. V was pared by 0 bases and J by 7 bases, with 8 bases between. The CDR3 covers 13 residues. The germline gives CDR1 SGHRS, CDR2 YFSETQ. The CDR3 DNA sequence: TGCGCCAGCAGCTTGGCCGGGGGGAACACCATATATTTT. Protein sequence: CASSLAGGNTIYF.

V usage is TRBV7-2 and J usage is TRBJ2-3, with TRBD2 matching over 13 bases. Germline V gene sequence: CDR1 SGHTA, CDR2 FQGNSA. Trimming cost V 4 bases and J 2 bases; bases outside gene matches: 3. The CDR3 runs to 16 residues. CDR3 protein: CASSYTSGRVTDTQYF. The DNA for the CDR3 is TGTGCCAGCAGCTATACTAGCGGGAGGGTCACAGATACGCAGTATTTT.

This clone was observed a single time. This chain links TRBV6-1 with TRBJ2-7; perhaps D is TRBD1 or TRBD2 (5 bases each). Germline assignment: CDR1 MNHNS and CDR2 SASEGT. V lost 10 bases, J lost 1 base, and 11 bases lay in between. The CDR3 is 12 amino acids. CDR3 region: CATGDQSYEQYF. CDR3 sequence (DNA): TGTGCCACCGGGGACCAGTCCTACGAGCAGTACTTC.

The chain links TRBV14 to TRBJ1-6, with 7 bases fitting TRBD1. V lost 2 bases and J lost 9; bases outside the gene matches: 4. The germline gives CDR1 SGHDN, CDR2 FVKESK. This CDR3 has 14 residues. CDR3 in amino acids: CASSQNRGASPLHF. The CDR3 DNA reads as TGTGCCAGCAGCCAAAACAGGGGTGCTTCACCCCTCCACTTT.

V gene TRBV7-2 combines with J gene TRBJ2-7; 12 nucleotides line up with TRBD2. The CDR3 totals 18 residues. Germline assignment: CDR1 SGHTA and CDR2 FQGNSA. Trimming at V came to 1 base and at J to 7 bases, leaving 14 bases not matched to a gene. The CDR3 here is CASSLGLRPSGRAREQYF. The DNA of the CDR3 is TGTGCCAGCAGCTTAGGTCTTCGGCCTAGCGGGAGGGCCAGGGAGCAGTACTTC.

Turning to this clone: The same CDR3 is also encoded by other DNA sequences in this sample. The chain recombines TRBV18 with TRBJ1-1; D is perhaps TRBD1 (5 bases). This CDR3 comprises 14 residues. Germline assignment: CDR1 KGHSH and CDR2 LQKENI. Trimming pared 2 bases from V and 3 bases from J, leaving 10 bases between. The CDR3 sequence: CASSPNTGDTEAFF. The CDR3 bases are TGTGCCAGCTCACCAAATACGGGGGACACTGAAGCTTTCTTT. Supplemented by reference TRBV18 and TRBJ1-1, the full variable domain reads NAGVMQNPRHLVRRRGQEARLRCSPMKGHSHVYWYRQLPEEGLKFMVYLQKENIIDESGMPKERFSAEFPKEGPSILRIQQVVRGDSAAYFCASSPNTGDTEAFFGQGTRLTVV.

The rearrangement uses TRBV2 and TRBJ2-1; possible D gene TRBD1, 6 bases. The CDR3 spans 15 residues. Germline loops: CDR1 SNHLY, CDR2 FYNNEI. V was cut by 6 bases and J by 2 bases, with 14 bases left in between. The CDR3 nucleotides are TGTGCCAGCAGGGACAGTGGGAGCGCCTACAATGAGCAGTTCTTC. It specifies CASRDSGSAYNEQFF. Full variable domain (remainder filled in from reference TRBV2 and TRBJ2-1): EPEVTQTPSHQVTQMGQEVILRCVPISNHLYFYWYRQILGQKVEFLVSFYNNEISEKSEIFDDQFSVERPDGSNFTLKIRSTKLEDSAMYFCASRDSGSAYNEQFFGPGTRLTVL.

This clone was recorded once. The V call is TRBV4-1, the J call TRBJ2-1; D is ambiguous. The germline V gene has CDR1 MGHRA and CDR2 YSYEKL. Between the trimmed V and J ends, which lost 0 bases and 10 bases, there was a span of 19 bases. The CDR3 contains 16 residues. This CDR3 reads CASSQDLVGVPREQFF. CDR3 DNA sequence: TGCGCCAGCAGCCAAGATCTAGTGGGCGTACCAAGGGAGCAGTTCTTC.

The gene calls are TRBV6-5 and TRBJ1-5; no clear D. Trimming stripped 6 bases from V and 0 bases from J, with 9 bases between. Germline CDR1 reads MNHEY; CDR2 reads SVGAGI. The CDR3 has 14 residues. CDR3 bases: TGTGCCAGCAGGCCAGCGGGTAGCAATCAGCCCCAGCATTTT. This encodes CASRPAGSNQPQHF.

The V and J genes are TRBV7-8 and TRBJ2-1, with 7 positions matching TRBD1. Germline V gene lookup returns CDR1 SGHVS and CDR2 FQNEAQ. This CDR3 region has 16 residues. Losses at the gene ends were 1 base for V and 4 bases for J; bases not matched to a gene: 7. CDR3 sequence reads: CASSLEGQNIYNEQFF. The CDR3 DNA sequence: TGTGCCAGCAGCTTAGAGGGACAGAACATATACAATGAGCAGTTCTTC.

The chain uses TRBV9 and TRBJ2-1; D is perhaps TRBD1 (6 bases). The germline V gene has CDR1 SGDLS and CDR2 YYNGEE. With 3 bases removed from V and 4 bases from J, the gap between germline ends came to 11 bases. CDR3 length: 14 amino acids. The CDR3 DNA is TGTGCCAGCAGCGATGGACAGCCATACAATGAGCAGTTCTTC. Translated: CASSDGQPYNEQFF.

This clone was counted many times. The same CDR3 can be traced to other DNA sequences in this sample. This chain connects TRBV20-1 to TRBJ2-5; D unclear. The germline CDR1 and CDR2 sequences are DFQATT and SNEGSKA (reference sequence). The V end was cut by 3 bases, the J end by 5 bases, with 4 bases between. The CDR3 has 10 residues. For the CDR3, the DNA is TGCAGTGCTAGTCAGGAGACCCAGTACTTC. This codes for CSASQETQYF.

The rearrangement links TRBV7-9 to TRBJ2-7; D perhaps matches TRBD1 (6 bases). This CDR3 is 16 amino acids long. V was shortened by 5 bases and J by 0 bases, with 17 bases between the two germline ends. CDR1 SEHNR and CDR2 FQNEAQ come from the germline V gene (reference sequence). CDR3 sequence (DNA): TGTGCCAGCAGCGGACCTCAACAGGGAAGCTCCTACGAGCAGTACTTC. Protein sequence: CASSGPQQGSSYEQYF.

This chain links TRBV4-1 with TRBJ1-1, with unresolved D. The germline V and J ends were trimmed by 4 bases and 3 bases, with 12 bases remaining between them. The CDR3 consists of 14 residues. Germline CDR1 reads MGHRA; CDR2 reads YSYEKL. Written as DNA, the CDR3 is TGCGCCAGCAGCCTGACGGAAGGTGACACTGAAGCTTTCTTT. Protein: CASSLTEGDTEAFF.

Regarding this clone: The identical CDR3 is also encoded by other nucleotide sequences in the sample. The chain links TRBV5-1 to TRBJ2-7; the D gene could be TRBD1 or TRBD2 (6 bases each). The CDR3 extends over 14 amino acids. Trimming removed 4 bases at V and 2 bases at J, with 13 bases between. CDR1 is SGHRS and CDR2 is YFSETQ in the germline V gene. The DNA for the CDR3 is TGCGCCAGCAGCCTGGGGGGCGCAACCTACGAGCAGTACTTC. This codes for CASSLGGATYEQYF.

This chain uses TRBV7-2 with TRBJ2-7, with 10 bases fitting TRBD2. V shed 0 bases and J 5 bases; nucleotides not matched to a gene: 7. This CDR3 is 16 amino acids long. Germline values: CDR1 SGHTA, CDR2 FQGNSA. The CDR3 DNA sequence: TGTGCCAGCAGCTTAGCGATAGCGGGGGGCTGGAACGAGCAGTACTTC. Its translation: CASSLAIAGGWNEQYF.

The chain is built from TRBV9 and TRBJ2-2; D unclear. V dropped 3 bases and J dropped 13 bases, with 13 bases sitting between them. In germline, CDR1 is SGDLS, CDR2 YYNGEE. There are 12 residues in the CDR3. The CDR3 loop is CASSGTTFRLFF. DNA for the CDR3: TGTGCCAGCAGCGGGACCACGTTCCGGCTGTTTTTT.

This clone was detected a few times. V usage is TRBV7-2 and J usage is TRBJ1-3; D unclear. The V end lost 4 bases, the J end lost 0 bases, and 13 bases lay between the germline ends. This CDR3 has 16 residues. The germline CDR1 and CDR2 sequences are SGHTA and FQGNSA. The CDR3 nucleotides are TGTGCCAGCAGCTCGACGACAACCTACTCTGGAAACACCATATATTTT. Translation: CASSSTTTYSGNTIYF.

This clone turned up a few times. This chain links TRBV6-5 with TRBJ2-6; D could derive from TRBD1 or TRBD2 (5 bases each). Germline CDR1 and CDR2: MNHEY and SVGAGI. This CDR3 comprises 16 residues. V gave up 4 bases and J gave up 4 bases, with 14 bases separating them. The CDR3 region has the DNA TGTGCCAGCAGTTTGGGGAGACAGTCAGGGGCCAACGTCCTGACTTTC. The encoded protein is CASSLGRQSGANVLTF.